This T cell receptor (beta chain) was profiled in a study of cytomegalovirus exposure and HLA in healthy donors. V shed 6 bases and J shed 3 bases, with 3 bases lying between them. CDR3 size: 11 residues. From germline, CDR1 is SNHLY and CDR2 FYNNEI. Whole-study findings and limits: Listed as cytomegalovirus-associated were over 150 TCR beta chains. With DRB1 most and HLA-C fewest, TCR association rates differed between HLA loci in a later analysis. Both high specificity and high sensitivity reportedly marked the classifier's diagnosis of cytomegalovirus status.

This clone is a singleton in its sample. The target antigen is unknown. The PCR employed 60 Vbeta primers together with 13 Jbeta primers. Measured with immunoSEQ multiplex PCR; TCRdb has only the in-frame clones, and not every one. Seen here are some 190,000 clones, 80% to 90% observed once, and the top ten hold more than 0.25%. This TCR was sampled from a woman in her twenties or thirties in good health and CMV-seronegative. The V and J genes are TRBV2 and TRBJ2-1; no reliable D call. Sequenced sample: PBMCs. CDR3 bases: TGTGCCAGCAGGAGCTACAATGAGCAGTTCTTC. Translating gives CASRSYNEQFF.